This T cell receptor (beta chain) was documented in a study of shared clonotypes between healthy human individuals. Overall study context: Samples came from two female and a few male donors aged 18 to 49. There were three CD4 naive, three CD4 memory, two CD8 naive and one CD8 memory plates per donor.

The DNA input per sorted-subset replicate PCR was about 0.2 ug, corresponding to 25,000 to 35,000 T cell genomes. This table comes from immunoSEQ multiplex PCR, and its TCRdb copy is limited to in-frame clones, with some not included. The top ten clones hold 20% to 25% of a sample with around 700,000 clones, 92% of them seen once. Trimming took 7 bases from V and 0 from J, leaving 7 bases between them. The CDR3 spans 13 residues. Germline CDR1 and CDR2: LNHDA and SQIVND (reference sequence). This clone was found a few times. Its target is not known. CD45RO-negative, CCR7-positively selected cells formed the naive CD8 fraction, excluding terminally differentiated effector memory CD45RA+ cells. Study findings and constraints: Among non-shared clonotypes, generation probabilities were lower than among those shared by all four donors.

This chain joins TRBV19 and TRBJ2-1; D unclear. The sequenced sample was naive CD8+ T cells sorted from blood. This sequence originates from a man aged 30 to 39 in good health. The CDR3 is CASTASSYNEQFF. CDR3 nucleotides: TGTGCCAGTACCGCTAGCTCCTACAATGAGCAGTTCTTC.